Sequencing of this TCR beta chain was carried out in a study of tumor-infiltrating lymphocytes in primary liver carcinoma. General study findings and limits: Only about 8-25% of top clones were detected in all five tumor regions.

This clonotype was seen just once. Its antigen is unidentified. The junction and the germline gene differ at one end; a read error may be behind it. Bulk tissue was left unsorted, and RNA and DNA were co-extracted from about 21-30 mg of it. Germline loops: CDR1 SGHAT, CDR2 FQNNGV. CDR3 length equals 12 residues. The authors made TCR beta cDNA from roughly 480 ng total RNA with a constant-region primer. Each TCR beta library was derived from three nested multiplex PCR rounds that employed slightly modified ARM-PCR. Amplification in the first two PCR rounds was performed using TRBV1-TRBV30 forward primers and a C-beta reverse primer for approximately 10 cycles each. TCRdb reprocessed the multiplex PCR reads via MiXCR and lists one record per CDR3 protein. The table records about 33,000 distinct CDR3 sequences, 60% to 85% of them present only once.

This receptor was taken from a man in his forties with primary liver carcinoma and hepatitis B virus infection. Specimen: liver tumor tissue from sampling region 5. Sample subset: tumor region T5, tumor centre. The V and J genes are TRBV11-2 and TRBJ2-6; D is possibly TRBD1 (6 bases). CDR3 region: CVSSLGANVLAF. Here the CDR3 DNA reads TGTGTCAGCAGCTTGGGGGCCAATGTCCTGGCTTTC.